The next 31 T cell receptor beta chains were all read from a single sample in a study of radiation and T cells in renal cell carcinoma. Profiled with immunoSEQ multiplex PCR; TCRdb holds only in-frame clones, not every one. The sample lists 87,000 or so clones, roughly 90% occurring once. Time point: baseline pretreatment blood. Specified treatment: 15 Gy SBRT to primary tumor, nephrectomy 4 weeks later. Sequences were derived from blood, sampled from a patient whose treatment included radiotherapy and nephrectomy. Receptor source: a man in his fifties with renal cell carcinoma.

The J gene is TRBJ2-7, the V gene TRBV6-5, with 8 bases that match TRBD1. The germline gives CDR1 MNHEY, CDR2 SVGAGI. V lost 2 bases, J lost 4 bases, and 10 bases stayed unmatched. This CDR3 region has 16 residues. CDR3 sequence (DNA): TGTGCCAGCAGTTACCGAGGTACAGGGGGTTATTACGAGCAGTACTTC. This encodes CASSYRGTGGYYEQYF.

The V and J genes are TRBV5-4 and TRBJ2-7; 8 positions agree with TRBD2. CDR1 is SGHNT, CDR2 YYREEE, per germline (reference sequence). The length of the CDR3 is 16 residues. The V gene end was trimmed by 4 bases and the J gene end by 0 bases; junction bases not matched to a gene: 9. CDR3 protein: CASSRGGRESSYEQYF. For the CDR3, the DNA is TGTGCCAGCAGCCGGGGGGGGCGGGAGAGCTCCTACGAGCAGTACTTC.

The rearrangement joins TRBV6-5 to TRBJ2-5; TRBD1 matches at 10 bases. The J call is doubtful: the DNA matches TRBJ2-7 better. Germline V gene lookup returns CDR1 MNHEY and CDR2 SVGAGI. This CDR3 is built from 14 residues. The CDR3 spells CASSGDRGPYEQYF. The CDR3 coding sequence is TGTGCCAGCAGTGGCGACAGGGGGCCCTACGAGCAGTACTTC.

The CDR3 DNA reads TGTGCCAGTAGTATAGCCGTTACTACCTATCTGGGGACAGATACGCAGTATTTT. Translating it yields CASSIAVTTYLGTDTQYF. The chain combines TRBV19 with TRBJ2-3; D gene ambiguous. From germline, CDR1 is LNHDA and CDR2 SQIVND (reference sequence). The ends were cut back, 1 base at V and 3 bases at J, with 20 bases in the middle. This CDR3 spans 18 amino acids.

The V call is TRBV30, the J call TRBJ2-7; 9 bases match TRBD1. CDR1 is GTSNPN, CDR2 SVGIG, per germline (reference sequence). The CDR3 runs to 17 residues. J was trimmed by 3 bases and V by 3 bases; bases with no gene match: 15. The CDR3 sequence is CAWRTRPRGQGSYEQYF. CDR3 in DNA: TGTGCCTGGAGGACCCGCCCCCGGGGACAGGGTAGCTACGAGCAGTACTTC.

V usage is TRBV5-1 and J usage is TRBJ2-3; the D is unclear. The CDR3 has 14 residues. Trimming removed 0 bases from V and 1 base from J, with 6 bases in between. Germline values: CDR1 SGHRS, CDR2 YFSETQ. For the CDR3, the DNA is TGCGCCAGCAGCTTGGCCCGGGGCACAGATACGCAGTATTTT. It is translated as CASSLARGTDTQYF.

This chain joins TRBV10-3 and TRBJ2-7; no definite D call. The CDR3 runs 16 residues. V shed 0 bases and J shed 2 bases, with 14 bases lying between them. The germline V gene encodes CDR1 ENHRY and CDR2 SYGVKD. DNA of the CDR3: TGTGCCATCAGTGAGTCAGCAGTTGGCCTAACCTACGAGCAGTACTTC. This translates into CAISESAVGLTYEQYF.

This clone was seen only once. The V call is TRBV28, the J call TRBJ2-7, with a possible D match to TRBD1 (6 bases). The V end lost 2 bases, the J end lost 4 bases, and 12 bases lay between the germline ends. The CDR3 is 14 residues long. Germline V lookup: CDR1 MDHEN, CDR2 SYDVKM. This CDR3 reads CASSLGDIPYEQYF. CDR3 coding DNA: TGTGCCAGCAGTTTAGGGGACATACCGTACGAGCAGTACTTC.

The rearrangement joins TRBV5-1 to TRBJ2-2, with 7 bases matching TRBD1. After removal of 4 bases from V and 7 bases from J, the junction contained 7 bases not matched to a gene. CDR3 length: 14 amino acids. Germline-derived CDR1 and CDR2 are SGHRS and YFSETQ. The CDR3 nucleotides read TGCGCCAGCAGCCCAGACAGGGCCGACGGGGAGCTGTTTTTT. Amino acid sequence: CASSPDRADGELFF.

This clone was seen a single time. The rearrangement links TRBV5-1 to TRBJ2-1; tentatively, D is TRBD1 or TRBD2 (5 bases each). The germline gives CDR1 SGHRS, CDR2 YFSETQ. This CDR3 contains 16 residues. V was trimmed by 4 bases and J by 7 bases, leaving 21 bases between them. CDR3 protein: CASSPWREGRVNEQFF. The CDR3 nucleotides are TGCGCCAGCAGCCCCTGGAGAGAGGGGAGAGTGAATGAGCAGTTCTTC. The full variable domain, in which reference TRBV5-1 and TRBJ2-1 provide the parts outside the CDR3, is KAGVTQTPRYLIKTRGQQVTLSCSPISGHRSVSWYQQTPGQGLQFLFEYFSETQRNKGNFPGRFSGRQFSNSRSEMNVSTLELGDSALYLCASSPWREGRVNEQFFGPGTRLTVL.

V is TRBV11-2 and J is TRBJ2-7, with D possibly matching TRBD1 (5 bases). In germline, CDR1 is SGHAT, CDR2 FQNNGV. The CDR3 totals 18 residues. V shed 1 base and J shed 3 bases, with 22 bases lying between them. This chain's CDR3 is CASSLAPRRQGYHYEQYF. The CDR3 DNA follows: TGTGCCAGCAGCTTAGCCCCCAGACGGCAGGGATATCACTACGAGCAGTACTTC.

This clone showed up just once. The genes are TRBV5-8 and TRBJ2-6; D not certain. V lost 0 bases and J 5 bases, leaving 21 bases between the germline ends. The V gene's germline CDR1 is SGHTS and CDR2 YDEGEE. The CDR3 is 19 residues long. CDR3 nucleotide sequence: TGTGCCAGCAGCTTGGACCAGATCAAGGGCCCCCGCTGGGCCAACGTCCTGACTTTC. Protein product: CASSLDQIKGPRWANVLTF.

V is TRBV19 and J is TRBJ2-3, with TRBD2 matching 15 bases. Germline V lookup: CDR1 LNHDA, CDR2 SQIVND (reference sequence). The junction had 10 bases not matched to a gene; V was cut back by 3 bases and J by 0 bases. CDR3 length: 20 amino acids. CDR3: CASSINHGTSGRHSTDTQYF. DNA for the CDR3: TGTGCCAGTAGTATCAACCACGGGACTAGCGGGAGGCACAGCACAGATACGCAGTATTTT.

The chain joins TRBV30 to TRBJ2-3, with D possibly being TRBD1 or TRBD2 (6 bases each). The CDR3 consists of 15 residues. The V and J ends lost 3 bases and 2 bases respectively, with 15 bases between them. Looked up from germline, CDR1 is GTSNPN and CDR2 is SVGIG (reference sequence). DNA of the CDR3: TGTGCCTGGAGCGCCGGGGGCCCGCTCACAGATACGCAGTATTTT. It is translated as CAWSAGGPLTDTQYF. The whole variable domain, remainder taken from reference TRBV30 and TRBJ2-3, is SQTIHQWPATLVQPVGSPLSLECTVEGTSNPNLYWYRQAAGRGLQLLFYSVGIGQISSEVPQNLSASRPQDRQFILSSKKLLLSDSGFYLCAWSAGGPLTDTQYFGPGTRLTVL.

This chain uses TRBV6-5 with TRBJ1-6; unclear D gene. The CDR3 runs 15 residues. With 4 bases removed from V and 9 bases from J, the gap between germline ends came to 16 bases. Germline CDR1 MNHEY, CDR2 SVGAGI. This chain's CDR3 is CASSFTPQGSSPLHF. For the CDR3, the DNA is TGTGCCAGCAGTTTCACACCCCAAGGCAGTTCACCCCTCCACTTT.

The chain carries TRBV7-8 and TRBJ2-2, with TRBD1 matching over 10 bases. This CDR3 comprises 15 residues. Germline values: CDR1 SGHVS, CDR2 FQNEAQ. V lost 2 bases to trimming and J lost 7 bases; unmatched junction nucleotides: 4. CDR3 DNA sequence: TGTGCCAGCAGCTTACGGGACAGGGGTGGCGGGGAGCTGTTTTTT. Amino acids: CASSLRDRGGGELFF.

This clone appeared a single time. This sequence joins TRBV6-1 and TRBJ2-1; 8 nucleotides align to TRBD2. Trimming cost V 5 bases and J 7 bases; bases outside gene matches: 4. The V gene's germline CDR1 is MNHNS and CDR2 SASEGT. This CDR3 is 13 amino acids long. The CDR3: CASSSGGTNEQFF. The CDR3, as DNA: TGTGCCAGCAGTAGCGGGGGCACTAATGAGCAGTTCTTC.

This sequence joins TRBV5-1 and TRBJ2-5; D might be TRBD1 or TRBD2, each matching 5 bases. The CDR3 runs to 14 residues. The V gene lost 2 bases and the J gene lost 2 bases, with 10 bases spanning the gap. From germline, CDR1 is SGHRS and CDR2 YFSETQ. DNA for the CDR3: TGCGCCAGCAGCTTCGCCTGGGGGCAAGAGACCCAGTACTTC. Translating it yields CASSFAWGQETQYF.

V gene TRBV11-2 combines with J gene TRBJ2-1; no reliable D call. Germline CDR1 and CDR2: SGHAT and FQNNGV. Trimming stripped 1 base from V and 10 bases from J, with 5 bases between. The CDR3 consists of 11 residues. DNA of the CDR3: TGTGCCAGCAGCTTAGGGGAAGAGCAGTTCTTC. This codes for CASSLGEEQFF.

The genes are TRBV27 and TRBJ1-6; a possible D gene is TRBD1 (5 bases). V was trimmed by 4 bases and J by 8 bases, leaving 12 bases between them. This CDR3 spans 14 amino acids. Per the germline V gene, CDR1 is MNHEY and CDR2 is SMNVEV (reference sequence). The CDR3: CASSWQSGDSPLHF. The CDR3 DNA reads TGTGCCAGCAGTTGGCAGTCGGGGGATTCACCCCTCCACTTT.

The CDR3 region has the DNA TGCGCCAGCAGCCAAAGAGCCTACCGGGAGATGAATTCACCCCTCCACTTT. It specifies CASSQRAYREMNSPLHF. The V gene is TRBV4-3, the J gene TRBJ1-6; D is uncertain. The CDR3 is made up of 17 amino acids. V lost 2 bases and J lost 7, with 18 bases in between. CDR1 and CDR2 (germline): LGHNA, YSLEER.

The J gene is TRBJ2-1, the V gene TRBV9; D is undetermined. The CDR3 loop spans 18 amino acids. CDR1 SGDLS and CDR2 YYNGEE come from the germline V gene. V dropped 1 base and J dropped 3 bases, with 20 bases sitting between them. In DNA form, the CDR3 reads TGTGCCAGCAGCGTAACCCCCGGGTTAATATCATACTACAATGAGCAGTTCTTC. This codes for CASSVTPGLISYYNEQFF.

The chain links TRBV11-2 to TRBJ1-1; no clear D gene. The germline V gene has CDR1 SGHAT and CDR2 FQNNGV. V lost 4 bases and J 4 bases, leaving 10 bases between the germline ends. The CDR3 loop spans 13 amino acids. The CDR3 DNA reads as TGTGCCAGCAGCTCGGGCCCCGGCACTGAAGCTTTCTTT. Its protein is CASSSGPGTEAFF.

V and J are TRBV5-1 and TRBJ2-2, with D possibly TRBD2 on 6 matching bases. Germline values: CDR1 SGHRS, CDR2 YFSETQ. This CDR3 has 16 residues. Trimming removed 6 bases from V and 0 bases from J, with 15 bases in between. The CDR3 DNA is TGCGCCAGCACCTGGACGGGACTCACGAACACCGGGGAGCTGTTTTTT. Protein: CASTWTGLTNTGELFF. Full variable domain (rest looked up from reference TRBV5-1 and TRBJ2-2): KAGVTQTPRYLIKTRGQQVTLSCSPISGHRSVSWYQQTPGQGLQFLFEYFSETQRNKGNFPGRFSGRQFSNSRSEMNVSTLELGDSALYLCASTWTGLTNTGELFFGEGSRLTVL.

Only a few counts were recorded for this clone. This chain connects TRBV5-1 to TRBJ1-2; 10 nucleotides match TRBD1. Germline V gene sequence: CDR1 SGHRS, CDR2 YFSETQ. CDR3 length: 15 residues. The ends lost 4 bases at V and 3 bases at J; junction bases unmatched: 6. The CDR3 loop is CASSQLGQGDYGYTF. The CDR3, as DNA: TGCGCCAGCAGCCAGCTCGGACAGGGGGACTATGGCTACACCTTC.

The V gene is TRBV7-9, the J gene TRBJ1-2; D is ambiguous. This CDR3 comprises 14 residues. CDR1 is SEHNR, CDR2 FQNEAQ, per germline (reference sequence). V was clipped by 4 bases and J by 5 bases, with 14 bases between them. The CDR3 bases are TGTGCCAGCAGCTCAAGACTGAACCCATATGGCTACACCTTC. The encoded protein is CASSSRLNPYGYTF.

The chain employs TRBV7-2 and TRBJ2-2; either TRBD1 or TRBD2 may supply D (5 bases each). The ends were cut back, 2 bases at V and 2 bases at J, with 18 bases in the middle. The germline CDR1 and CDR2 sequences are SGHTA and FQGNSA. The CDR3 loop spans 18 amino acids. DNA for the CDR3: TGTGCCAGCAGCTTAAGTGGTAGCCAGAGGGGAAACACCGGGGAGCTGTTTTTT. Its protein is CASSLSGSQRGNTGELFF.

The chain joins TRBV30 to TRBJ1-3, with TRBD1 identical over 8 bases. The germline V gene has CDR1 GTSNPN and CDR2 SVGIG (reference sequence). This CDR3 contains 16 residues. V trimming: 8 bases; J trimming: 3 bases; junction bases outside the gene matches: 15. For the CDR3, the DNA is TGTGCCATATTCCCCCGAGAAGACAGGGGTGGAAACACCATATATTTT. Translating it yields CAIFPREDRGGNTIYF.

This chain uses TRBV30 with TRBJ2-2; 7 bases are shared with TRBD2. CDR3 length: 12 amino acids. CDR1 and CDR2 from the germline V gene are GTSNPN and SVGIG (reference sequence). The DNA of the CDR3 is TGTGCTTGCGGGGGTAACACCGGGGAGCTGTTTTTT. Translating gives CACGGNTGELFF.

The chain uses TRBV28 and TRBJ1-2; D gene unclear. The V end lost 5 bases, the J end lost 5 bases, and 9 bases lay between the germline ends. CDR1 is MDHEN and CDR2 is SYDVKM in the germline V gene. This CDR3 has 12 amino acids. The CDR3 protein is CASSPSDYGYTF. The CDR3 DNA sequence: TGTGCCAGCAGTCCGTCGGATTATGGCTACACCTTC.

This chain joins TRBV10-3 and TRBJ2-5; D possibly matches TRBD1 or TRBD2 (6 bases each). The CDR3 is made up of 15 amino acids. The germline gives CDR1 ENHRY, CDR2 SYGVKD. Deletions cut 0 bases from V and 5 bases from J, with 13 bases between. The CDR3 reads CAISESLGGAETQYF. The CDR3, as DNA: TGTGCCATCAGTGAGTCGTTGGGGGGCGCGGAGACCCAGTACTTC.